The 3 T cell receptor beta chains below all came from one sample that was sequenced in a study of spatial heterogeneity in lung cancer. The time point here: sample taken at primary tumor resection. These receptors have no known antigen. TCRdb fed the 5' RACE reads into MiXCR, producing one record per CDR3 protein. The sample contains about 2,800 distinct CDR3 sequences, 45% to 50% of which appear only once. Study-wide findings and caveats: Mutation counts in tumors were tracked by counts of expanded intratumoral alpha and beta TCRs.

Sequenced here: lung tumor tissue, sampled at surgery. All receptors come from a male donor with early-stage non-small cell lung cancer.

The V gene is TRBV28, the J gene TRBJ2-7; D gene uncertain. The CDR3 spans 11 residues. Trimming took off 4 bases at V and 8 bases at J, with 9 bases between the two ends. Germline V CDR1 and CDR2: MDHEN, SYDVKM. The CDR3 nucleotides are TGTGCCAGCAGTTCCCCGACAAAGCAGTACTTC. Amino acid sequence: CASSSPTKQYF.

This clonotype appeared a few times. The V and J genes are TRBV29-1 and TRBJ1-1, with D unclear. The germline V and J ends were trimmed by 1 base and 1 base, with 13 bases remaining between them. CDR1 and CDR2 from the germline V gene are SQVTM and ANQGSEA. The CDR3 runs to 15 residues. The CDR3 is CSVEAPGLRNTEAFF. For the CDR3, the DNA is TGCAGCGTTGAAGCTCCAGGCCTTAGGAACACTGAAGCTTTCTTT.

The CDR3, as DNA: TGCGCCAGCAGCTTGATACAGTGGTCTTCAGATACGCAGTATTTT. Amino acid sequence: CASSLIQWSSDTQYF. This rearrangement joins TRBV5-1 to TRBJ2-3; D gene ambiguous. With 1 base removed from V and 4 bases from J, the gap between germline ends came to 13 bases. The CDR3 is 15 amino acids. CDR1 and CDR2 from the germline V gene are SGHRS and YFSETQ.